The entry below gives a single T cell receptor (beta chain) sequence along with its context. CDR3 size: 14 residues. Per germline, CDR1 MNHEY and CDR2 SMNVEV (reference sequence). Trimming left V 0 bases short and J 2 bases short, with 7 bases between. Researchers ran the PCR with 60 Vbeta and 13 Jbeta primers. Profiling relied on immunoSEQ multiplex PCR, and the TCRdb table lists in-frame clones only, not all of them. The sample lists some 130,000 clones, about 72% occurring once. This sample is drawn from a study of cytomegalovirus exposure and HLA in healthy donors. This receptor was identified in a female donor in good health and CMV-seronegative. The V and J genes are TRBV27 and TRBJ1-2; weak D call: TRBD1 (6 bases). The sequenced material came from PBMCs. The CDR3 loop reads CASSLSRGNYGYTF. CDR3 in DNA: TGTGCCAGCAGTTTATCTAGGGGGAACTATGGCTACACCTTC.